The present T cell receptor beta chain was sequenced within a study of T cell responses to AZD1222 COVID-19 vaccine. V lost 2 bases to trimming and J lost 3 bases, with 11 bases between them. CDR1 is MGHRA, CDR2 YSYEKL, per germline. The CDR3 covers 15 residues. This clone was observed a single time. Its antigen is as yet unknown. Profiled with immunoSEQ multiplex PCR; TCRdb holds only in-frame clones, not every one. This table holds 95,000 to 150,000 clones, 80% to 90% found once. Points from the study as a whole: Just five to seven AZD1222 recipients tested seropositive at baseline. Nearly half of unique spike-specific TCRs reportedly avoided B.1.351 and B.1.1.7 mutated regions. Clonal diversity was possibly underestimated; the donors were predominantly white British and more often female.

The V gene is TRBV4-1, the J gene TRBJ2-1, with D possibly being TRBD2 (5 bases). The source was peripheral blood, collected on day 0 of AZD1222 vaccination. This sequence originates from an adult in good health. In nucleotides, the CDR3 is TGCGCCAGCAGCCAACGGGTAGCGTTCTACAATGAGCAGTTCTTC. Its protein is CASSQRVAFYNEQFF.